This T cell receptor beta chain appears in the sequencing data of a study of blood T cell repertoires in COVID-19. Looking at the study overall: Samples representing acute and convalescent COVID-19 were sourced from the United States, Italy and Spain.

Libraries were prepared by immunoSEQ multiplex PCR; TCRdb keeps only in-frame clonotypes and omits some of them. Seen here are about 280,000 clones, around 80% observed once, and the top ten hold more than 4%. Participants were placed into cohorts based on the clinical history they reported. Before they entered the study, exposed participants had met a COVID-19 case within 2 weeks. This TCR was sampled from a man aged 40-55 years who had been exposed to COVID-19. Sequences were obtained from PBMCs or T cells enriched from blood (not recorded which).

The CDR3 nucleotides read TGTGCCAGCACCGGGGGTTACACCATATATTTT. It translates to CASTGGYTIYF. The chain links TRBV6-5 to TRBJ1-3; D may be TRBD1 (5 bases). The germline V and J ends were trimmed by 7 bases and 8 bases, with 9 bases remaining between them. CDR1 MNHEY and CDR2 SVGAGI come from the germline V gene. This CDR3 has 11 residues.